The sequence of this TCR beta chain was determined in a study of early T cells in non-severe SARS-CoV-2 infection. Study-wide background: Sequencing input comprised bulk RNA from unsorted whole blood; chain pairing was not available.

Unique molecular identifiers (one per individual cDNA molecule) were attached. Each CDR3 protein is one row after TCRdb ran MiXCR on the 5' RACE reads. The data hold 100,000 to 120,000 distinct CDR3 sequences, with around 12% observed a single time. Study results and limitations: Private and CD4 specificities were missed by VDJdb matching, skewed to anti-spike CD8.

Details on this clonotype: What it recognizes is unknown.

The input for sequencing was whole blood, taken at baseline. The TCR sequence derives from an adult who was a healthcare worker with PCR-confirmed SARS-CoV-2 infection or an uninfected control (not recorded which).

CDR3 region: CASSQGGPNEKLFF. The DNA of the CDR3 is TGTGCCAGCAGTCAAGGGGGCCCTAATGAAAAACTGTTTTTT. V is TRBV7-2 and J is TRBJ1-4, with TRBD1 identical over 7 bases. This CDR3 is built from 14 residues. With V trimmed by 6 bases and J by 3 bases, 4 bases remained unmatched. Germline V gene data show CDR1 as SGHTA and CDR2 as FQGNSA.